This TCR beta chain stems from a study of beta chain features in type 1 diabetes. Overall study results and limits: Type 1 diabetes patients had moderately but significantly shorter TCRB CDR3s in all four CD4+ subsets.

With regard to this clone: Its antigen is not known.

All of the isolated RNA was reverse transcribed, so expressed TCRB transcripts were sequenced. Sequencing used immunoSEQ multiplex PCR; TCRdb keeps in-frame clones, though not all of them. This sample yields about 160,000 clones, of which approximately 9% are seen a single time; more than 0.5% belongs to the top ten. CDR3 length equals 16 residues. Between the trimmed V and J ends, which lost 1 base and 0 bases, there was a span of 7 bases. Germline loops: CDR1 SGHDN, CDR2 FVKESK. The sequence was obtained from a woman aged 18-35 years with type 1 diabetes. The sample comprised central memory CD4+ T cells from blood. The chain combines TRBV14 with TRBJ2-6; possible D gene TRBD1, 5 bases. Here the CDR3 DNA reads TGTGCCAGCAGCCAAGTCAGGGACTCTGGGGCCAACGTCCTGACTTTC. It translates to CASSQVRDSGANVLTF.